This entry features one TCR beta chain sequence. Its antigen is undetermined. CDR1 is LGHDT and CDR2 is YNNKEL in the germline V gene (reference sequence). V shed 1 base and J shed 5 bases, with 11 bases lying between them. CDR3 length equals 15 residues. The table came from immunoSEQ multiplex PCR; TCRdb's copy has only in-frame clones and leaves some out. The sample includes around 110,000 clones, 85% to 95% of them seen just once. The sample comes from a study of T cell responses to AZD1222 COVID-19 vaccine. Study outcomes and limitations: In a largely white British group with more females than males, clonal diversity was possibly underestimated. Sampled repertoires all dated from after the peak T cell response. Unmutated regions of variants are reportedly targeted by nearly half of spike-specific TCRs. At baseline, just a handful of AZD1222 recipients tested seropositive.

This clonotype was obtained from an adult in good health. Sample: peripheral blood, taken on day 0 of AZD1222 vaccination. The chain carries TRBV3-1 (or the pseudogene TRBV3-2) and TRBJ2-2; no clear D gene. This CDR3 reads CASSQGISETGELFF. DNA for the CDR3: TGTGCCAGCAGCCAAGGGATAAGCGAGACCGGGGAGCTGTTTTTT.